This T cell receptor beta chain was identified in a study of CDR3 diversity in severe acne. TCRdb processed the PCR reads anew with MiXCR; each CDR3 protein has one entry. The sample consists of tens of thousands of distinct CDR3 sequences, 50% to 65% of them appearing once. The CDR3 spans 17 residues. The germline gives CDR1 MNHNY, CDR2 SVGAGI (reference sequence). V lost 0 bases and J lost 8, with 19 bases in between. This chain joins TRBV6-6 and TRBJ2-2; the D is unclear. Sequencing used blood. This clonotype was sampled from a male donor in good health, without acne. This chain's CDR3 is CASSYSIVDHLSGELFF. CDR3 in DNA: TGTGCCAGCAGTTACTCGATCGTCGACCACTTGTCTGGGGAGCTGTTTTTT.